Each of the 17 T cell receptor beta chains below was sequenced from the same sample in a study of beta chain features in type 1 diabetes. Expressed TCRB transcripts were sequenced because the isolated RNA had all been reverse transcribed beforehand. The protocol was immunoSEQ multiplex PCR, while the TCRdb copy is restricted to in-frame clones and leaves out a portion. The sample comprises approximately 160,000 clones, less than 9.5% of which are singletons, and roughly 2.5% rests with the top ten. Material: central memory CD4+ T cells from blood. The receptors derive from a woman aged 18-29 years in good health.

This clone was recorded a few times. CDR3 residues: CASSWTGGGDTQYF. CDR3 sequence (DNA): TGCGCCAGCAGCTGGACAGGGGGCGGAGATACGCAGTATTTT. This sequence joins TRBV5-1 and TRBJ2-3; 11 bases align to TRBD1. V was pared by 3 bases and J by 5 bases, with 2 bases of the junction left unmatched. The CDR3 runs 14 residues. Germline V gene lookup returns CDR1 SGHRS and CDR2 YFSETQ.

V is TRBV7-9 and J is TRBJ1-5; tentative D call: TRBD1 (6 bases). V gave up 8 bases and J gave up 5 bases, with 16 bases separating them. CDR1 and CDR2 from the germline V gene are SEHNR and FQNEAQ (reference sequence). The CDR3 is made up of 14 amino acids. The CDR3 nucleotides are TGTGCCAGCGGATCAGGGGCAGGGGATCAGCCCCAGCATTTT. Amino acid sequence: CASGSGAGDQPQHF.

This chain joins TRBV29-1 and TRBJ1-2; D may be TRBD1 (6 bases). The V and J ends lost 4 bases and 8 bases respectively, with 17 bases between them. CDR1 is SQVTM and CDR2 is ANQGSEA in the germline V gene. This CDR3 is 13 amino acids long. This CDR3 is CSVAGAAAQGYTF. The CDR3 bases are TGCAGCGTTGCAGGGGCGGCGGCCCAGGGCTACACCTTC.

The chain employs TRBV2 and TRBJ1-2, with 7 bases identical to TRBD1. Trimming removed 4 bases from V and 3 bases from J; junction bases left unmatched: 5. The CDR3 contains 14 residues. CDR1 and CDR2 (germline): SNHLY, FYNNEI. CDR3 protein: CASSATGQDYGYTF. CDR3 in DNA: TGTGCCAGCAGTGCCACAGGACAGGACTATGGCTACACCTTC.

This clone appeared a few times. The chain combines TRBV7-2 with TRBJ2-7; D perhaps matches TRBD2 (5 bases). Germline lookup yields CDR1 SGHTA and CDR2 FQGNSA. The length of the CDR3 is 14 residues. V was pared by 2 bases and J by 7 bases, with 15 bases between. CDR3 protein: CASSLPGPGMEQYF. The CDR3 nucleotides read TGTGCCAGCAGCTTACCGGGTCCGGGAATGGAGCAGTACTTC.

The chain is built from TRBV7-9 and TRBJ1-4, with TRBD1 identical over 10 bases. The CDR3 sequence is 14 residues long. V shed 6 bases, J shed 12 bases, and the junction held 10 bases outside the gene matches. Looked up from germline, CDR1 is SEHNR and CDR2 is FQNEAQ (reference sequence). The CDR3 coding sequence is TGTGCCAGCAGACGGGACAGGGGAAGTGGGGAACTGTTTTTT. Protein product: CASRRDRGSGELFF.

The V call is TRBV6-8, the J call TRBJ2-2, with a tentative D call TRBD2 (6 bases). Germline V gene data show CDR1 as MNHGY and CDR2 as SAAAGT. The CDR3 is 14 residues long. With 5 bases removed from V and 7 bases from J, the gap between germline ends came to 14 bases. The CDR3 sequence is CASSPGRPYGELFF. CDR3 coding DNA: TGTGCCAGCAGTCCAGGGAGGCCGTACGGGGAGCTGTTTTTT.

In its sample, this clone was seen a few times. The rearrangement uses TRBV27 and TRBJ2-5, with a possible D match to TRBD1 (6 bases). The CDR3 contains 15 residues. Germline V CDR1 and CDR2: MNHEY, SMNVEV (reference sequence). V lost 6 bases and J lost 2, with 16 bases in between. The CDR3 spells CASSLFPQGQETQYF. CDR3 DNA sequence: TGTGCCAGCAGCTTGTTCCCCCAGGGGCAAGAGACCCAGTACTTC.

On this clone itself: This sequence may be a read error, since a much larger clone differs from it by one base. Other DNA sequences in the sample encode the same CDR3. The genes are TRBV7-2 and TRBJ1-2; possible D gene TRBD1, 6 bases. Germline-derived CDR1 and CDR2 are SGHTA and FQGNSA. This CDR3 has 13 amino acids. V was cut by 5 bases and J by 3 bases, with 10 bases left in between. CDR3 sequence reads: CASSPGQDYGYTF. In nucleotides, the CDR3 is TGTGCCAGCAGCCCGGGACAAGACTATGGCTACACCTTC.

The rearrangement joins TRBV11-2 to TRBJ1-3, with 8 bases that match TRBD1. V was pared by 7 bases and J by 3 bases, with 11 bases of the junction left unmatched. This CDR3 contains 16 residues. Per germline, CDR1 SGHAT and CDR2 FQNNGV. The CDR3 bases are TGTGCCAGCACCATTTTTGGGACAGGCAATGGAAACACCATATATTTT. Translated, it gives CASTIFGTGNGNTIYF.

This clone was seen a handful of times. The J gene is TRBJ1-2, the V gene TRBV19; no firm D call. Trimming took off 9 bases at V and 8 bases at J, with 13 bases between the two ends. Germline V gene data show CDR1 as LNHDA and CDR2 as SQIVND (reference sequence). The CDR3 is 11 residues long. This chain's CDR3 is CASKVYSGYTF. CDR3 in DNA: TGTGCCAGCAAAGTTTACAGCGGCTACACCTTC.

The chain carries TRBV4-2 and TRBJ2-2, with D perhaps TRBD2 (5 bases). Germline V CDR1 and CDR2: LGHNA, YNFKEQ. V was trimmed by 7 bases and J by 5 bases, leaving 14 bases between them. The CDR3 has 14 residues. The DNA of the CDR3 is TGTGCCAGCAAAGCGGAAGAGGTAACCGGGGAGCTGTTTTTT. Translating it yields CASKAEEVTGELFF.

CDR3 residues: CASSLDRSRTEAFF. The CDR3 DNA follows: TGTGCCAGCAGCTTGGATCGGTCCCGCACTGAAGCTTTCTTT. The chain employs TRBV5-4 and TRBJ1-1; D is unclear. Germline values: CDR1 SGHNT, CDR2 YYREEE (reference sequence). The CDR3 loop spans 14 amino acids. The V gene lost 0 bases and the J gene lost 4 bases, with 10 bases spanning the gap.

V usage is TRBV15 and J usage is TRBJ2-1; TRBD1 might be the D (6 bases). Trimming left V 9 bases short and J 7 bases short, with 25 bases between. The CDR3 contains 16 residues. Per germline, CDR1 LNHNV and CDR2 YYDKDF (reference sequence). Here the CDR3 DNA reads TGTGCCACAACAAGTGCTTTTGGCAGGGGTAGGAATGAGCAGTTCTTC. Its protein product is CATTSAFGRGRNEQFF.

This clone was seen more than once but under ten times. The chain uses TRBV7-9 and TRBJ2-2; D ambiguous. V lost 6 bases, J lost 0 bases, and 11 bases lay in between. The V gene's germline CDR1 is SEHNR and CDR2 FQNEAQ (reference sequence). The CDR3 has 15 residues. CDR3 protein: CASSPQVANTGELFF. CDR3 bases: TGTGCCAGCAGTCCTCAGGTCGCGAACACCGGGGAGCTGTTTTTT.

As regards this clone: Other DNA sequences within the sample encode an identical CDR3. The rearrangement links TRBV30 to TRBJ2-7; D is perhaps TRBD2 (6 bases). The V gene lost 3 bases and the J gene lost 2 bases, with 14 bases spanning the gap. This CDR3 contains 14 residues. Per the germline V gene, CDR1 is GTSNPN and CDR2 is SVGIG (reference sequence). The CDR3 is CAWSSGTGAYEQYF. For the CDR3, the DNA is TGTGCCTGGAGCTCCGGGACTGGAGCCTACGAGCAGTACTTC.

This clone occurred a few times. The V call is TRBV4-1, the J call TRBJ2-7; TRBD2 aligns across 7 bases. V lost 4 bases to trimming and J lost 3 bases; unmatched junction nucleotides: 9. The length of the CDR3 is 15 residues. Germline values: CDR1 MGHRA, CDR2 YSYEKL. In nucleotides, the CDR3 is TGCGCCAGCAGCCTTATCACTAGCGCCGGCTACGAGCAGTACTTC. Translation gives CASSLITSAGYEQYF.